The TCR beta chain described here comes from a study of identical twins. The cDNA had a unique molecular identifier and a template-switch universal primer site. TCRdb recomputed calls from the 5' RACE reads with MiXCR, one row per CDR3 protein. Of a few hundred thousand distinct CDR3 sequences detected, 20% to 25% appear once; the ten largest clones hold over 2.5%. Germline assignment: CDR1 LGHNA and CDR2 YSLEER. CDR3 length: 13 residues. Trimming stripped 0 bases from V and 7 bases from J, with 10 bases between. The sample was also linked to a second study, of T cells expressing NK-cell markers.

The V gene is TRBV4-3, the J gene TRBJ2-7; D may be TRBD2 (5 bases). The receptor was isolated from a woman under 30 in good health. The sequenced sample was CD4+ T cells sorted from blood. The CDR3 protein is CASSQDLTGEQYF. The CDR3 DNA follows: TGCGCCAGCAGCCAAGATCTTACGGGAGAGCAGTACTTC.